This T cell receptor (beta chain) derives from a study of T-cell reconstitution after alpha-beta-depleted transplantation in children. Overall study findings and caveats: There were some patients whose high TCRbeta diversity at day 60 came from surviving recipient T cells and thymic progenitors.

Unique molecular identifiers were incorporated when the TCRbeta library was constructed. TCRdb processed the PCR reads anew with MiXCR; each CDR3 protein has one entry. The sample includes about 110,000 distinct CDR3 sequences, roughly 23% of them seen just once. The CDR3 runs to 14 residues. With V trimmed by 4 bases and J by 1 base, 4 bases remained unmatched. Looked up from germline, CDR1 is SQVTM and CDR2 is ANQGSEA. This clonotype appeared many times. Its specificity is unknown. The TCR originated in a male patient under 10 years old who had a stem cell transplant for chronic granulomatous disease, so the T cells may come from the graft donor. The material was PBMCs, mostly from graft donor cells, obtained 180 days after TCRalphabeta/CD19-depleted stem cell transplant. The chain carries TRBV29-1 and TRBJ2-5, with 9 nucleotides matching TRBD1. CDR3 residues: CSVVRQGVQETQYF. As DNA, the CDR3 is TGCAGCGTTGTCAGACAGGGGGTCCAAGAGACCCAGTACTTC.